The 22 T cell receptor beta chains below were found in one sample sequenced in a study of T-cell memory formation after mild COVID-19. Using its own MiXCR run on the 5' RACE reads, TCRdb lists one record per CDR3 protein. The sample includes about 27,000 distinct CDR3 sequences, about 7.4% of them seen just once. Specimen: PBMCs or a T cell subset sorted from them (not recorded which). These receptors all come from an adult woman who had mild COVID-19 (a few samples of this study predate the infection). Cell type and time point are not known.

This clonotype was seen at least ten times. The chain uses TRBV13 and TRBJ1-1; D not certain. Germline V gives CDR1 PRHDT, CDR2 FYEKMQ (reference sequence). The CDR3 length is 13 residues. The V end lost 6 bases, the J end lost 0 bases, and 8 bases lay between the germline ends. The CDR3: CASRTHLNTEAFF. CDR3 in DNA: TGTGCCAGCAGGACCCATTTGAACACTGAAGCTTTCTTT. Looking up the rest from reference TRBV13 and TRBJ1-1 gives the full variable domain: AAGVIQSPRHLIKEKRETATLKCYPIPRHDTVYWYQQGPGQDPQFLISFYEKMQSDKGSIPDRFSAQQFSDYHSELNMSSLELGDSALYFCASRTHLNTEAFFGQGTRLTVV.

The table lists this clonotype with many counts. The CDR3 DNA reads TGTGCCAGCAGCCAACTAGCGGGAGTTTCAAATGAGCAGTTCTTC. Translated: CASSQLAGVSNEQFF. This chain links TRBV14 with TRBJ2-1; 10 bases are shared with TRBD2. V trimming: 2 bases; J trimming: 7 bases; junction bases outside the gene matches: 5. The CDR3 loop spans 15 amino acids. CDR1 and CDR2 (germline): SGHDN, FVKESK.

This clonotype was picked up many times. This chain joins TRBV11-3 and TRBJ2-3; 10 nucleotides match TRBD2. J was trimmed by 8 bases and V by 0 bases; bases with no gene match: 11. From germline, CDR1 is SGHNT and CDR2 YENEEA. This CDR3 has 17 amino acids. The CDR3 DNA sequence: TGTGCCAGCAGCTTAGATAGGTCTAGCGGGAGTAGAAGTACGCAGTATTTT. Translated: CASSLDRSSGSRSTQYF.

This clonotype was counted many times. The rearrangement joins TRBV6-5 to TRBJ2-6, with D perhaps given as TRBD1 or TRBD2 (5 bases each). The V and J ends lost 2 bases and 4 bases respectively, with 15 bases between them. CDR3 length equals 17 residues. CDR1 is MNHEY, CDR2 SVGAGI, per germline. This chain's CDR3 is CASSYLARDGGANVLTF. Here the CDR3 DNA reads TGTGCCAGCAGTTACCTCGCCCGGGACGGAGGGGCCAACGTCCTGACTTTC.

The genes are TRBV4-2 and TRBJ2-1; 9 positions match TRBD2. V shed 3 bases, J shed 8 bases, and the junction held 8 bases outside the gene matches. Germline V gives CDR1 LGHNA, CDR2 YNFKEQ. CDR3 length: 15 amino acids. The CDR3 protein is CASSQDPGTSYEQFF. CDR3 DNA sequence: TGTGCCAGCAGCCAGGACCCCGGGACTAGCTATGAGCAGTTCTTC.

This clonotype was seen at least ten times. V is TRBV7-9 and J is TRBJ2-1, with D uncertain. Trimming shortened V by 3 bases and J by 0 bases, and 6 bases separated the two germline ends. Germline V gene sequence: CDR1 SEHNR, CDR2 FQNEAQ (reference sequence). The CDR3 is made up of 14 amino acids. This CDR3 is CASSFQSSYNEQFF. DNA of the CDR3: TGTGCCAGCAGCTTTCAGAGCTCCTACAATGAGCAGTTCTTC.

This clonotype showed up just a few times. This rearrangement joins TRBV7-3 to TRBJ1-1, with a possible D match to TRBD1 (6 bases). Germline-derived CDR1 and CDR2 are SGHTA and FQGTGA. Trimming pared 5 bases from V and 4 bases from J, leaving 14 bases between. The CDR3 is made up of 14 amino acids. CDR3 region: CASSPRRGGTEAFF. The CDR3 nucleotides read TGTGCCAGCAGCCCCCGCAGGGGCGGCACTGAAGCTTTCTTT.

This clonotype was counted at least ten times. The rearrangement joins TRBV7-9 to TRBJ2-2, with D possibly matching TRBD2 (6 bases). The germline V gene has CDR1 SEHNR and CDR2 FQNEAQ (reference sequence). The V end lost 5 bases, the J end lost 6 bases, and 16 bases lay between the germline ends. The CDR3 length is 15 residues. The CDR3, as DNA: TGTGCCAGCAGCCCCCGGACCGGAGGGGCCGGGGAGCTGTTTTTT. Translated, it gives CASSPRTGGAGELFF.

This clonotype was picked up many times. V and J are TRBV2 and TRBJ2-1, with 7 bases that match TRBD1. This CDR3 has 14 residues. The trim removed 8 bases at V and 7 bases at J, leaving 11 bases unmatched. CDR1 and CDR2 from the germline V gene are SNHLY and FYNNEI. The CDR3 here is CASRPGQPGNEQFF. CDR3 bases: TGTGCCAGCCGCCCGGGACAGCCCGGTAATGAGCAGTTCTTC.

V usage is TRBV25-1 and J usage is TRBJ2-7; a weak D match, TRBD2 (6 bases). CDR3 length: 14 residues. V lost 3 bases to trimming and J lost 0 bases, with 9 bases between them. Germline-derived CDR1 and CDR2 are MGHDK and SYGVNS. In DNA form, the CDR3 reads TGTGCCAGCAGTGACTCCGGGAGCTCCTACGAGCAGTACTTC. It translates to CASSDSGSSYEQYF.

This clonotype was recorded many times. The chain carries TRBV6-5 and TRBJ2-3; D is perhaps TRBD1 (5 bases). CDR3 length: 16 amino acids. V was clipped by 5 bases and J by 5 bases, with 20 bases between them. CDR1 MNHEY and CDR2 SVGAGI come from the germline V gene. The CDR3 protein is CASSQTGFPRVDTQYF. DNA of the CDR3: TGTGCCAGCAGTCAAACAGGCTTTCCTCGGGTAGATACGCAGTATTTT.

This clonotype has ten or more counts. The J gene is TRBJ2-7, the V gene TRBV27; D remains unclear. This CDR3 has 13 residues. CDR1 is MNHEY and CDR2 is SMNVEV in the germline V gene (reference sequence). Trimming left V 3 bases short and J 0 bases short, with 6 bases between. CDR3 in DNA: TGTGCCAGCAGTTTTCGGATCTCCTACGAGCAGTACTTC. Protein: CASSFRISYEQYF.

This clonotype was seen at least ten times. The rearrangement joins TRBV11-2 to TRBJ2-7, with D unresolved. V gave up 5 bases and J gave up 10 bases, with 15 bases separating them. The CDR3 is 12 residues long. CDR1 and CDR2 (germline): SGHAT, FQNNGV. The DNA for the CDR3 is TGTGCCAGCAGCCCTCTACAGAAGCGACAGTACTTC. The encoded protein is CASSPLQKRQYF.

Ten or more counts support this clonotype. V and J are TRBV20-1 and TRBJ1-1; D is ambiguous. Germline CDR1 and CDR2: DFQATT and SNEGSKA (reference sequence). The CDR3 is 12 residues long. With 5 bases removed from V and 7 bases from J, the gap between germline ends came to 14 bases. The CDR3 region is CSARRPGYEAFF. CDR3 DNA: TGCAGTGCTCGTCGGCCGGGATATGAAGCTTTCTTT.

This chain links TRBV24-1 with TRBJ2-3, with TRBD2 matching over 13 bases. Germline-derived CDR1 and CDR2 are KGHDR and SFDVKD. Unmatched junction bases numbered 6, after V lost 1 base and J lost 6 bases. This CDR3 is 17 amino acids long. CDR3 amino acids: CATSDFPGTSGADTQYF. The CDR3 nucleotides are TGTGCCACCAGTGATTTTCCCGGGACTAGCGGGGCTGATACGCAGTATTTT.

The chain joins TRBV7-9 to TRBJ1-2; D unresolved. Trimming took off 6 bases at V and 4 bases at J, with 12 bases between the two ends. This CDR3 is 13 amino acids long. The germline V gene encodes CDR1 SEHNR and CDR2 FQNEAQ (reference sequence). The CDR3 region is CASRHQASYGYTF. Written as DNA, the CDR3 is TGTGCCAGCAGACACCAGGCAAGCTATGGCTACACCTTC.

This clonotype has ten or more counts. The chain has TRBV27 and TRBJ1-2; TRBD1 might be the D (5 bases). In germline, CDR1 is MNHEY, CDR2 SMNVEV (reference sequence). The CDR3 loop spans 15 amino acids. V was shortened by 4 bases and J by 8 bases, with 20 bases between the two germline ends. CDR3: CASSSPLRGRLGYTF. The DNA for the CDR3 is TGTGCCAGCAGTTCCCCACTCCGGGGCCGACTGGGCTACACCTTC.

There are many counts of this clonotype. The chain employs TRBV9 and TRBJ2-2; 7 bases align to TRBD2. V trimming: 0 bases; J trimming: 4 bases; junction bases outside the gene matches: 12. Germline CDR1 SGDLS, CDR2 YYNGEE. CDR3 length equals 18 residues. CDR3 loop: CASSVAPKGREGTGELFF. CDR3 DNA: TGTGCCAGCAGCGTAGCCCCTAAAGGCAGGGAGGGCACCGGGGAGCTGTTTTTT. The whole variable domain, remainder taken from reference TRBV9 and TRBJ2-2, is DSGVTQTPKHLITATGQRVTLRCSPRSGDLSVYWYQQSLDQGLQFLIQYYNGEERAKGNILERFSAQQFPDLHSELNLSSLELGDSALYFCASSVAPKGREGTGELFFGEGSRLTVL.

This clonotype was recorded at least ten times. The chain links TRBV5-1 to TRBJ1-2; tentatively, D is TRBD1 (5 bases). CDR1 and CDR2 (germline): SGHRS, YFSETQ. The V end lost 6 bases, the J end lost 2 bases, and 17 bases lay between the germline ends. This CDR3 region has 15 residues. The CDR3 DNA follows: TGCGCCAGCACCCCTGGGTCGGGACGGAACTATGGCTACACCTTC. It yields the protein CASTPGSGRNYGYTF.

This clonotype was picked up many times. J is TRBJ1-5 and V is TRBV6-6, with D unclear. The CDR3 extends over 13 amino acids. Germline CDR1 MNHNY, CDR2 SVGAGI (reference sequence). Deletions cut 7 bases from V and 6 bases from J, with 13 bases between. CDR3 bases: TGTGCCAGCACAGACCCCCGGGGTCAGCCCCAGCATTTT. This gives the protein CASTDPRGQPQHF.

This chain links TRBV29-1 with TRBJ2-5; 9 bases agree with TRBD1. Per germline, CDR1 SQVTM and CDR2 ANQGSEA. CDR3 length equals 11 residues. The junction had 4 bases not matched to a gene; V was cut back by 7 bases and J by 7 bases. The CDR3 bases are TGCAGCGGGGACAGGGCTGGGACCCAGTACTTC. This codes for CSGDRAGTQYF.

There are many counts of this clonotype. V is TRBV19 and J is TRBJ2-5; TRBD1 is a possible D gene (5 bases). Deletions cut 4 bases from V and 2 bases from J, with 14 bases between. Germline V gives CDR1 LNHDA, CDR2 SQIVND (reference sequence). The length of the CDR3 is 15 residues. CDR3 amino acids: CASSNRRQFQETQYF. CDR3 sequence (DNA): TGTGCCAGTAGTAATAGGCGACAGTTTCAAGAGACCCAGTACTTC.